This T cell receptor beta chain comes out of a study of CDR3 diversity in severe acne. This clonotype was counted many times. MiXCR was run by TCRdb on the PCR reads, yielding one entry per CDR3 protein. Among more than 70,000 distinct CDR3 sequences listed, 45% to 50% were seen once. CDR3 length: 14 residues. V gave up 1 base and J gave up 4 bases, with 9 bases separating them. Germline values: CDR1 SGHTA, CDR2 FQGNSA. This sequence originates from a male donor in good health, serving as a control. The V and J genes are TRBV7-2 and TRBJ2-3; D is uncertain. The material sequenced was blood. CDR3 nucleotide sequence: TGTGCCAGCAGCTTAGGAGCCGCGGCAGATACGCAGTATTTT. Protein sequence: CASSLGAAADTQYF.